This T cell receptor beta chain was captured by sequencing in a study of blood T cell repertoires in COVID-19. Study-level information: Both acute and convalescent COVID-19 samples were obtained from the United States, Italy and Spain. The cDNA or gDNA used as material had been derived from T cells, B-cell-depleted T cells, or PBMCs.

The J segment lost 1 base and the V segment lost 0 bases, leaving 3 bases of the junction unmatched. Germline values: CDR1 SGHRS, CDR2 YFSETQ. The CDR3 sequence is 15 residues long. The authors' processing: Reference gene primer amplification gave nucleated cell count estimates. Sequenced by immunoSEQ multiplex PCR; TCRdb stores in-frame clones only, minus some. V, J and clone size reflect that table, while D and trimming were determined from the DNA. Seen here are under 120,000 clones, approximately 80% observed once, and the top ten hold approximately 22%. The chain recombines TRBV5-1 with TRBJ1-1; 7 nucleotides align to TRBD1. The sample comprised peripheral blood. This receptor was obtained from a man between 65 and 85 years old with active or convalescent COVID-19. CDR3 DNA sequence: TGCGCCAGCAGCTTGGGAGGGGGCCAGAACACTGAAGCTTTCTTT. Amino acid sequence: CASSLGGGQNTEAFF.